Only a few counts were recorded for the clone carrying this T cell receptor beta chain. The data are from a study of early T cells in non-severe SARS-CoV-2 infection. The germline CDR1 and CDR2 sequences are KGHSH and LQKENI. The CDR3 consists of 12 residues. V was clipped by 2 bases and J by 12 bases, with 13 bases between them. Separate cDNA molecules each had unique molecular identifiers attached to them. TCRdb ran MiXCR on the 5' RACE reads and lists one entry per CDR3 protein. The repertoire includes tens of thousands of distinct CDR3 sequences, approximately 13% of them detected once, and roughly 4.6% sits in the top ten.

The V gene is TRBV18, the J gene TRBJ1-1, with D unclear. This receptor was obtained from an adult who was a healthcare worker with PCR-confirmed SARS-CoV-2 infection or an uninfected control (not recorded which). The specimen was whole blood. The DNA for the CDR3 is TGTGCCAGCTCACCAGAGGTGGACGTGTCTTTCTTT. Its translation is CASSPEVDVSFF.